This T cell receptor (beta chain) stems from a study of blood T cell repertoires in COVID-19. In the study overall: Acute-phase and convalescent COVID-19 samples originated in the United States, Italy and Spain. Sources were T cells, B-cell-depleted T cells, or PBMCs; the material itself was cDNA or gDNA.

In the original workflow: Estimates of nucleated cell counts were drawn from the amplification of reference gene primers. The table came from immunoSEQ multiplex PCR; TCRdb's copy has only in-frame clones and leaves some out. V and J calls and clone size come straight from that table; D and trimming were deduced from the DNA. The top ten clones hold roughly 2.6% of a sample with some 200,000 clones, 80% to 85% of them seen once. The CDR3 consists of 16 residues. Unmatched junction bases numbered 8, after V lost 5 bases and J lost 0 bases. From germline, CDR1 is GTSNPN and CDR2 SVGIG (reference sequence).

The sequence was collected from a human donor with acute or convalescent COVID-19. The donor label of this sample is uncertain. V usage is TRBV30 and J usage is TRBJ2-2; 8 nucleotides match TRBD2. Sequencing used peripheral blood. CDR3 nucleotides: TGTGCCTGGTCTAGGAATAGCGGGGCGAACACCGGGGAGCTGTTTTTT. Translated: CAWSRNSGANTGELFF.